One and the same sample provided the 14 T cell receptor beta chains below, sequenced in a study of blood T cell repertoires in COVID-19. Assay used: immunoSEQ multiplex PCR; TCRdb lists only in-frame clones, some missing. The sample records around 330,000 clones, around nine tenths being singletons. Sequenced sample: PBMCs or T cells enriched from blood (not recorded which). The receptors were sampled from a man between 60 and 75 years old who had recovered from COVID-19.

This clone was picked up one time. The CDR3 sequence: CASSVGLAGVNEQFF. The CDR3 DNA reads TGTGCCAGCAGCGTAGGACTAGCGGGAGTCAATGAGCAGTTCTTC. This chain connects TRBV9 to TRBJ2-1, with 12 bases fitting TRBD2. Germline assignment: CDR1 SGDLS and CDR2 YYNGEE. The CDR3 consists of 15 residues. The V and J ends lost 0 bases and 6 bases, in that order; junction bases with no gene match: 1.

This clone occurred a few times. This rearrangement joins TRBV5-8 to TRBJ1-3; weak D call: TRBD1 (6 bases). The V gene lost 0 bases and the J gene lost 1 base, with 8 bases spanning the gap. The CDR3 spans 15 residues. Germline CDR1 SGHTS, CDR2 YDEGEE. DNA of the CDR3: TGTGCCAGCAGCTTGGGGGGGCAATCTGGAAACACCATATATTTT. Translating it yields CASSLGGQSGNTIYF.

The V gene is TRBV2, the J gene TRBJ2-1, with TRBD1 matching over 10 bases. The CDR3 contains 13 residues. Losses at the gene ends were 7 bases for V and 7 bases for J; bases not matched to a gene: 4. The germline V gene has CDR1 SNHLY and CDR2 FYNNEI. Here the CDR3 DNA reads TGTGCCAGCACGGGACAGGGGTTGAATGAGCAGTTCTTC. The encoded protein is CASTGQGLNEQFF.

Notes on this clone: Other DNA sequences within the sample encode an identical CDR3. The CDR3 here is CASSQVRGNTEAFF. The CDR3 coding sequence is TGTGCCAGCAGCCAAGTCAGAGGGAACACTGAAGCTTTCTTT. The genes are TRBV3-1 (or the pseudogene TRBV3-2) and TRBJ1-1; no clear D. Germline loops: CDR1 LGHDT, CDR2 YNNKEL (reference sequence). V was shortened by 1 base and J by 1 base, with 7 bases between the two germline ends. This CDR3 spans 14 amino acids.

The gene calls are TRBV3-1 (or the pseudogene TRBV3-2) and TRBJ1-5, with 9 bases that match TRBD1. V shed 4 bases and J 6 bases; nucleotides not matched to a gene: 10. CDR3 length equals 16 residues. Germline CDR1 reads LGHDT; CDR2 reads YNNKEL (reference sequence). The CDR3 nucleotides read TGTGCCAGCAGCCCGAATCTCGGGACAGGGCCTCAGCCCCAGCATTTT. Translated, it gives CASSPNLGTGPQPQHF.

The rearrangement joins TRBV9 to TRBJ1-3; TRBD1 aligns across 8 bases. V gave up 2 bases and J gave up 5 bases; unmatched junction bases: 24. The CDR3 is 21 residues long. Germline V gene lookup returns CDR1 SGDLS and CDR2 YYNGEE. For the CDR3, the DNA is TGTGCCAGCAGCGTCGGACAGGGCGCTCGCCCAGGCCTATGGCAAAGAAACACCATATATTTT. Its translation is CASSVGQGARPGLWQRNTIYF.

The chain couples TRBV6-5 to TRBJ1-1; TRBD1 matches 7 bases. Trimming at V came to 6 bases and at J to 5 bases, leaving 9 bases not matched to a gene. The CDR3 extends over 14 amino acids. Germline lookup yields CDR1 MNHEY and CDR2 SVGAGI. CDR3: CASRPTGIGTEAFF. The DNA of the CDR3 is TGTGCCAGCAGGCCGACAGGGATTGGAACTGAAGCTTTCTTT.

Note on this clone: One end of the junction varies from germline; a read error may be responsible. J is TRBJ1-6 and V is TRBV4-2; D ambiguous. The germline V gene encodes CDR1 LGHNA and CDR2 YNFKEQ. The CDR3 is made up of 19 amino acids. DNA of the CDR3: TGTGCCAACAGCCAAGATCTATTAGACGGAGTCTCCTATAATTCACCCCTCCACTTT. It is translated as CANSQDLLDGVSYNSPLHF.

V is TRBV18 and J is TRBJ1-2, with TRBD1 identical over 8 bases. V shed 5 bases, J shed 8 bases, and the junction held 7 bases outside the gene matches. CDR3 length equals 13 residues. Germline CDR1 KGHSH, CDR2 LQKENI. The CDR3 DNA reads as TGTGCCAGCTCAGAGACAGGGGTAGAAGGCTACACCTTC. It translates to CASSETGVEGYTF.

The chain has TRBV2 and TRBJ2-5; 9 bases are shared with TRBD2. There are 15 residues in the CDR3. J lost 4 bases, V lost 6 bases, and 9 bases had no gene match. Per the germline V gene, CDR1 is SNHLY and CDR2 is FYNNEI. This chain's CDR3 is CASRTHLAGRETQYF. As DNA, the CDR3 is TGTGCCAGCAGGACTCATCTAGCGGGGCGAGAGACCCAGTACTTC.

J is TRBJ2-2 and V is TRBV7-2; 8 positions agree with TRBD1. With V trimmed by 6 bases and J by 6 bases, 18 bases remained unmatched. Germline-derived CDR1 and CDR2 are SGHTA and FQGNSA. This CDR3 contains 18 residues. The CDR3 sequence: CASSFRGAGGWSPGELFF. Here the CDR3 DNA reads TGTGCCAGCAGTTTTAGAGGGGCAGGGGGCTGGTCCCCCGGGGAGCTGTTTTTT.

V is TRBV18 and J is TRBJ2-7, with D maybe TRBD1 (6 bases). The germline V and J ends were trimmed by 5 bases and 2 bases, with 10 bases remaining between them. CDR3 length: 13 residues. Germline V CDR1 and CDR2: KGHSH, LQKENI. CDR3 coding DNA: TGTGCCAGCTCAGTGGGACAAACCTACGAGCAGTACTTC. It codes for CASSVGQTYEQYF.

The rearrangement uses TRBV28 and TRBJ1-2; 11 bases match TRBD1. V shed 8 bases, J shed 2 bases, and the junction held 4 bases outside the gene matches. The CDR3 runs to 14 residues. Germline V gene sequence: CDR1 MDHEN, CDR2 SYDVKM. The CDR3 DNA is TGTGCCAGCGGACAGGGGGCACTGAACTATGGCTACACCTTC. Encoded protein: CASGQGALNYGYTF.

The J gene is TRBJ2-3, the V gene TRBV29-1; D not resolved. CDR3 length: 15 residues. V dropped 1 base and J dropped 0 bases, with 11 bases sitting between them. CDR1 is SQVTM and CDR2 is ANQGSEA in the germline V gene. For the CDR3, the DNA is TGCAGCGTTGAAGTCACGGCGGCTAGCACAGATACGCAGTATTTT. It yields the protein CSVEVTAASTDTQYF.